The T cell receptor (beta chain) described here comes from a study of cytomegalovirus exposure and HLA in healthy donors (dated by TCRdb to the late 2010s). In terms of the full investigation: According to an earlier analysis of 450 to 650 of the donors, 150 million to 200 million T cells yielded 117 million unique TCR beta sequences and approximately 280 Gb of sequence data. The study aimed to test whether cataloging public T cell receptors could reveal signatures of past pathogen exposure. An earlier analysis of around 640 of the donors used high-throughput TCR beta sequencing to judge whether each TCR beta V gene segment behaved as functional or pseudogenic. In a later genetic analysis, genome-wide SNP genotypes for about 55% of the roughly 670 donors were used, and that subset was treated as a discovery cohort. An early release that covered about 600 HLA-typed donors contained around 330 gigabases of sequencing data and roughly 84 million unique TCR sequences. Every discovery cohort repertoire had been produced on one sequencing platform. Donor age, sex, ethnicity and CMV serostatus were compiled alongside the repertoire data. To study patterns of TCR occurrence, a later analysis re-analyzed previously published TCR beta repertoires from 700 or so donors and added high-resolution HLA genotyping. The study combined high-throughput TCR immunosequencing, statistical association of individual TCRs with disease status, and machine learning to predict cytomegalovirus infection status. The number of donors typed differed by locus, with 629-630 for A, B, C, DRB1 and DQB1, about 500 for DQA1, under 610 for DPA1, and around 460 for DPB1. On average, 235,054 unique TCR beta nucleotide sequences were sequenced per donor among some 430 genotyped donors of the cohort, with roughly 18% of those sequences being non-productive. The later analysis used no new phenotypic data to find candidate immune exposures, relying instead on TCR beta sequences and their occurrence across donors. HLA typing included class I and class II loci at four-digit resolution. In addition to the first cohort of 650 to 800 subjects, a separate validation cohort of 120 different subjects was used. Using immunosequencing, the study profiled T cell repertoires from fewer than 700 subjects and related those repertoires to cytomegalovirus serostatus. About 5 DR-DQ haplotypes were handled as single units for association and clustering, since linkage in the cohort was strong. Among the roughly 370 genotyped donors, more than 70% belonged to the genetic ancestry cluster associated with self-reported Caucasian donors. Beyond this particular receptor, the publication reports: The only immune exposure information available for the cohort was CMV serostatus. In vitro tests confirmed that three of the cytomegalovirus-associated TCR beta chains recognize cytomegalovirus antigens. Several of the top co-occurrence clusters appeared to be linked to parvovirus B19, influenza, CMV and Epstein-Barr virus, according to a later analysis. In a later analysis, HLA-associated TCR beta chains showed more clonal expansion and lower generation probabilities than non-associated chains that were equally common. Correlated functional status among segregating V segments might be attributable to linkage disequilibrium, but an unknown experimental factor could not be ruled out. In an earlier analysis of roughly 560 of the donors, most TCR beta V segments were observed in productive rearrangements about 87% or about 30% of the time, broadly matching IMGT annotations. In a later analysis, most CMV-associated TCR beta chains were found to appear HLA-restricted, with HLA associations seemingly driven largely by CMV exposure. A group of highly shared sequence variants was considered likely to be a technical artifact of the sequencing pipeline. Because HLA typing was missing for some donors at each locus, association tests included only the typed subset. It was suggested by the authors that the approach could potentially be generalized to other disease states and immunological phenotypes. Assigning TCR associations to individual alleles was difficult when HLA alleles, especially DR and DQ, strongly co-occurred. Because counts were too low, roughly 16 rarely observed V segments, including chromosome 9 orphons, were excluded from the earlier analysis of 587 of the donors. Cytomegalovirus status was reported to be diagnosed by the classifier with high specificity and sensitivity in both the original and validation cohorts. In this cohort, only TCR beta chains were sequenced, and detectable features were limited by the absence of alpha or paired-chain data. V-gene and J-gene trimming of TCR beta chains was associated with a missense DCLRE1C variant in a later genetic analysis, and the association was replicated in an independent cohort. In a later analysis, 15,000 to 20,000 TCR beta sequences were associated with specific HLA alleles at a false discovery rate of 0.05. While some public TCRs were present in many individuals, most TCR sequences turned up only very rarely across donors. A total of 164 TCR beta chains were listed by the study as associated with cytomegalovirus. Some IMGT-functional V segments, including TRBV6-2 and TRBV6-3, could not be told apart with the 87-base-pair reads, so those segments were excluded. Roughly uniform sequencing depth across donors was assumed in presence/absence analyses, although this assumption may not hold. A further reported finding was that TCR beta sequences accurately predicted the HLA-A and HLA-B alleles for most subjects in the first cohort. In a later analysis, the rate of TCR association differed among HLA loci, with DRB1 alleles having the most associated TCRs and HLA-C alleles having the fewest. Compared with the roughly 700-donor mean, donors in an Asian-associated ancestry cluster had fewer N-insertions in productive TCRs, according to a later genetic analysis.

In total, roughly 710 healthy bone marrow donors made up the cohort. Cohort members were all nominally healthy when sampled, although unrecorded immune exposures were likely present. The donor tested CMV seronegative, placing the donor among the roughly 350 seronegative members of the cohort. Each donor provided a peripheral blood sample, and peripheral blood mononuclear cells were used for TCR beta sequencing. Genomic DNA was extracted from the blood cell samples with the Qiagen DNeasy Blood Extraction Kit. The library was built by means of the immunoSEQ multiplex PCR assay. For the multiplex PCR, a mixture combining 60 forward primers for TCR Vbeta segments and 13 reverse primers for TCR Jbeta segments was used. Amplification of the CDR3 region of rearranged TCR beta genes was performed with a multiplex PCR assay on genomic DNA. Amplified TCR beta libraries were sequenced as 87-base-pair reads on the Illumina HiSeq System. Processing in the source paper ran as follows. A later analysis tallied roughly 76 million unique TCR beta chains across the approximately 670 repertoires, and some 10 million of those chains were shared by two or more donors. A nearest-neighbor algorithm error-corrected the raw reads and collapsed the reads into unique sequences, merging closely related sequences to remove PCR and sequencing errors. To assign V, D and J gene segments, CDR3 sequences were aligned to IMGT reference sequences. For a sequence to be retained, a match of at least six nucleotides was required to both a V gene segment and a J gene segment. Rearrangements were called productive when the CDR3 lacked stop codons and stayed in frame with V and J; all others were non-productive. CDR3 was defined by IMGT convention, running from the second conserved V-encoded cysteine to the conserved J-encoded phenylalanine. In an earlier analysis of more than 550 of the donors, sequences lacking an unambiguous match to a single V gene segment were excluded. An earlier analysis of 500 to 700 of the donors classified V segments as functional when productive rearrangements were above 56.7% and as segregating when the standard deviation between donors was above 5%. A statistical classification framework was built for diagnosing cytomegalovirus status from the catalog of TCR beta chain sequences. In a later analysis, TCR nucleotide sequences were compared against IMGT/GENE-DB human TR gene sequences so that V and J genes could be assigned. In a later analysis, CDR3 sequences and most-parsimonious VDJ recombination scenarios were assigned using the TCRdist pipeline. In a later analysis, every TCR beta chain was defined by the combination of its CDR3 amino acid sequence and its V-gene family, and reads without a unique V-gene family were dropped. In a later analysis, 450 to 600 highly shared, low-generation-probability nucleotide sequences were removed to address suspected cross-contamination and a sequencing artifact. A later analysis calculated a clonal expansion index for each public chain from normalized within-repertoire ranks of inferred template counts. In a later analysis, generation probabilities were computed with a VDJ recombination model fitted to out-of-frame rearrangements, and the resulting probabilities were checked against IGoR. A later analysis scored TCR-TCR, TCR-HLA and TCR-CMV co-occurrence with hypergeometric tests, applying a repertoire-size bias correction to TCR pairs. A later analysis estimated false discovery rates by permuting HLA or CMV assignments 20 times. In a later analysis, co-occurring TCRs were grouped using DBSCAN, and TCRdist sequence similarity was added for clustering within HLA-allele-positive subsets. Repertoires with fewer than 30,000 or more than 120,000 public chains were left out of co-occurrence clustering, as were a few repertoires with anomalous nucleotide sharing. What TCRdb holds here is the immuneACCESS table cut down to in-frame rearrangements. Part of the clones is not present; checked against another copy, under half of the missing clones reflect an unresolved V gene, and the others are unexplained. That table supplies the V and J calls and clone size; D and trimming were determined from the DNA. Counted in this sample were tens of thousands of clones; over 70% of them appeared once. The ten most abundant clones make up 1.1% of the sample.

Of note for this clone: It lacks a known antigen. No base-level quality is on record; no much larger clone is a single base apart.

The germline V gene (reference sequence) specifies LNHNV as CDR1 and YYDKDF as CDR2. The junction shows trimming of 3 bases on V and 6 bases on J, and the gene matches do not reach 1 base of it. CDR3 length: 13 amino acids, cysteine to phenylalanine. The kept DNA is CDR3 alone, 39 bases in frame from the first base. The chain links TRBV15 with TRBJ1-5, and 8 junction bases match TRBD1. The sample was PBMCs. The source of this sequence is a male donor in good health and CMV-seronegative. The DNA is TGTGCCACCAGCAGCGACAGGGGTCAGCCCCAGCATTTT. This gives the protein CATSSDRGQPQHF.